One and the same sample provided the 8 T cell receptor beta chains below, sequenced in a study of T-cell memory formation after mild COVID-19. TCRdb re-called the 5' RACE reads through MiXCR, storing one row per CDR3 protein. The table has approximately 240,000 distinct CDR3 sequences, roughly 15% seen once. The sample was PBMCs or a T cell subset sorted from them (not recorded which). The receptors originated from a man aged 18 to 35 who had mild COVID-19 (a few samples of this study predate the infection). Cell type and time point are not known.

V and J are TRBV5-1 and TRBJ1-4; TRBD1 might be the D (5 bases). The CDR3 length is 14 residues. Deletions cut 6 bases from V and 0 bases from J, with 9 bases between. Germline CDR1 and CDR2: SGHRS and YFSETQ. CDR3: CASTRGATNEKLFF. DNA for the CDR3: TGCGCCAGCACCCGAGGGGCAACTAATGAAAAACTGTTTTTT.

This clonotype came up many times. The J gene is TRBJ1-3, the V gene TRBV4-3, with D tentatively TRBD1 (5 bases). The germline V gene has CDR1 LGHNA and CDR2 YSLEER. This CDR3 has 17 residues. V was trimmed by 0 bases and J by 3 bases, leaving 15 bases between them. CDR3 DNA sequence: TGCGCCAGCAGCCAAGACACCCGACAGTTATTTGGAAACACCATATATTTT. This gives the protein CASSQDTRQLFGNTIYF.

This chain uses TRBV4-1 with TRBJ2-6, with 7 positions matching TRBD1. V was pared by 0 bases and J by 0 bases, with 8 bases of the junction left unmatched. Per the germline V gene, CDR1 is MGHRA and CDR2 is YSYEKL. CDR3 length: 19 residues. CDR3 loop: CASSQDRETGDSGANVLTF. CDR3 coding DNA: TGCGCCAGCAGCCAAGACAGGGAAACAGGGGACTCTGGGGCCAACGTCCTGACTTTC.

In its sample, this clonotype was seen many times. V and J are TRBV7-6 and TRBJ2-5, with 11 bases that match TRBD2. The CDR3 runs 16 residues. Germline V CDR1 and CDR2: SGHVS, FNYEAQ. Losses at the gene ends were 2 bases for V and 2 bases for J; bases not matched to a gene: 4. DNA for the CDR3: TGTGCCAGCAGCTTATGGGCTAGCGGGGGGCAAGAGACCCAGTACTTC. Protein sequence: CASSLWASGGQETQYF.

The chain carries TRBV19 and TRBJ2-7; TRBD1 agrees at 9 bases. The CDR3 is 14 residues long. Germline CDR1 and CDR2: LNHDA and SQIVND (reference sequence). V shed 5 bases, J shed 6 bases, and the junction held 8 bases outside the gene matches. CDR3 protein: CASSPTGTGLEQYF. CDR3 coding DNA: TGTGCCAGTAGTCCGACCGGGACAGGGCTCGAGCAGTACTTC.

This clonotype was seen a few times. V gene TRBV5-1 combines with J gene TRBJ1-1, with 9 bases identical to TRBD1. This CDR3 spans 15 amino acids. Germline V gene sequence: CDR1 SGHRS, CDR2 YFSETQ. Unmatched junction bases numbered 4, after V lost 2 bases and J lost 2 bases. CDR3 DNA: TGCGCCAGCAGCTTCCGACAGGGGGGAAACACTGAAGCTTTCTTT. Encoded protein: CASSFRQGGNTEAFF.

This clonotype showed up just a few times. V is TRBV18 and J is TRBJ2-7; possibly TRBD2 for D (6 bases). The CDR3 runs 14 residues. V dropped 2 bases and J dropped 2 bases, with 10 bases sitting between them. CDR1 and CDR2 from the germline V gene are KGHSH and LQKENI. This CDR3 is CASSPVGRPYEQYF. CDR3 DNA: TGTGCCAGCTCACCAGTGGGGAGGCCCTACGAGCAGTACTTC.

This clonotype was seen repeatedly, ten times or more. The chain combines TRBV5-1 with TRBJ1-1, with 7 bases aligning to TRBD1. This CDR3 region has 13 residues. Germline V gene lookup returns CDR1 SGHRS and CDR2 YFSETQ. With V trimmed by 1 base and J by 4 bases, 1 base remained unmatched. DNA for the CDR3: TGCGCCAGCAGCTTGCAGGGGGGCACTGAAGCTTTCTTT. Encoded protein: CASSLQGGTEAFF.